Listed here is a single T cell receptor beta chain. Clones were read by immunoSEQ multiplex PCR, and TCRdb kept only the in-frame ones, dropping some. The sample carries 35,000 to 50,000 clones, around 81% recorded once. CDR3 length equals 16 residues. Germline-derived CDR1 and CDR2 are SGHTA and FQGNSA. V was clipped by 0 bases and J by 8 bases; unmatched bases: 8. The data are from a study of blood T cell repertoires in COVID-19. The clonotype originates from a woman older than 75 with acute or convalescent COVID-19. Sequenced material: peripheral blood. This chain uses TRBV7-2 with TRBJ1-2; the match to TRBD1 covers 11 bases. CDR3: CASSLAGGQGARGYTF. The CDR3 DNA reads TGTGCCAGCAGCTTAGCGGGTGGACAGGGGGCGCGGGGCTACACCTTC.